This T cell receptor (beta chain) emerged from a study of identical twins. Study-wide results and caveats: Fewer insertions characterized abundant cord blood beta clonotypes, whereas memory repertoires showed none. Out-of-frame TCR alpha sharing observed in monozygotic twins exceeded model estimates.

Donors uniformly comprised healthy Caucasians. This CDR3 contains 14 residues. Germline V gene sequence: CDR1 LNHNV, CDR2 YYDKDF (reference sequence). Germline trimming cut 4 bases from V and 5 bases from J; bases unmatched to any gene: 8. TCRdb reprocessed the 5' RACE reads with MiXCR, giving one entry per CDR3 protein. This repertoire shows 250,000 to 300,000 distinct CDR3 sequences, roughly 10% found once; its top ten account for about 7.1%. As to this clonotype: The antigen is undetermined.

These data also featured in a second study, about yellow fever vaccine responses in identical twins.

The clonotype was recovered from a woman in her late teens or twenties in good health. The sequencing input was CD8+ T cells sorted from blood. The chain has TRBV15 and TRBJ2-7; TRBD1 matches at 7 bases. The CDR3 DNA reads TGTGCCACCAGCAACTCGCGACAGGGCAACGAGCAGTACTTC. Translated, it gives CATSNSRQGNEQYF.